A single sample is the source of the 26 T cell receptor beta chains below, sequenced in a study of T-cell memory formation after mild COVID-19. TCRdb reanalysed the 5' RACE reads using MiXCR and keeps one entry per CDR3 protein. Counted here are fewer than 200,000 distinct CDR3 sequences, about a fifth occurring once; the ten biggest clones make up roughly 4%. Sequenced input: PBMCs or a T cell subset sorted from them (not recorded which). The receptors were gathered from a young man who had mild COVID-19 (a few samples of this study predate the infection). Cell type and time point are not known.

This clonotype was picked up a small number of times. The chain uses TRBV24-1 and TRBJ1-1; 9 positions match TRBD1. V shed 4 bases, J shed 4 bases, and the junction held 6 bases outside the gene matches. CDR1 and CDR2 (germline): KGHDR, SFDVKD. The CDR3 consists of 15 residues. The CDR3 nucleotides read TGTGCCACCAGTGACACAGGGGGCGGTGGCACTGAAGCTTTCTTT. Translated: CATSDTGGGGTEAFF.

This clonotype was detected only a few times. The rearrangement joins TRBV2 to TRBJ2-2; D not certain. CDR1 and CDR2 (germline): SNHLY, FYNNEI. This CDR3 spans 14 amino acids. Trimming stripped 7 bases from V and 1 base from J, with 10 bases between. CDR3 in DNA: TGTGCCAGCACTGGCTTCCGGAACACCGGGGAGCTGTTTTTT. Translating gives CASTGFRNTGELFF.

This clonotype occurred many times. This sequence joins TRBV6-5 and TRBJ2-5; D unclear. V lost 8 bases and J lost 1, with 11 bases in between. CDR1 and CDR2 (germline): MNHEY, SVGAGI. This CDR3 is built from 13 residues. Written as DNA, the CDR3 is TGTGCCAGCCGAACTACCATCCAAGAGACCCAGTACTTC. The encoded protein is CASRTTIQETQYF.

The V and J genes are TRBV9 and TRBJ1-4; no reliable D call. This CDR3 has 16 residues. Germline V lookup: CDR1 SGDLS, CDR2 YYNGEE. V shed 0 bases and J shed 8 bases, with 17 bases lying between them. The CDR3 DNA follows: TGTGCCAGCAGCGTAGCTACAGCACAACTTGGAGAAAAACTGTTTTTT. Protein product: CASSVATAQLGEKLFF.

The chain is built from TRBV7-3 and TRBJ1-6; 9 nucleotides line up with TRBD1. The CDR3 loop spans 15 amino acids. V lost 5 bases, J lost 8 bases, and 7 bases stayed unmatched. CDR1 SGHTA and CDR2 FQGTGA come from the germline V gene. Here the CDR3 DNA reads TGTGCCAGCAGCCCGGGACAGGGTTGGGATTCACCCCTCCACTTT. This codes for CASSPGQGWDSPLHF.

This clonotype has more than one count but fewer than ten. The genes are TRBV9 and TRBJ1-1; TRBD1 might be the D (6 bases). Between the trimmed V and J ends, which lost 3 bases and 1 base, there was a span of 10 bases. Germline assignment: CDR1 SGDLS and CDR2 YYNGEE. This CDR3 is built from 14 residues. CDR3: CASSADSRNTEAFF. CDR3 bases: TGTGCCAGCAGCGCGGACAGTCGGAACACTGAAGCTTTCTTT.

The V gene is TRBV29-1, the J gene TRBJ2-7; no firm D call. The CDR3 length is 13 residues. Germline V gene data show CDR1 as SQVTM and CDR2 as ANQGSEA. The V end was cut by 6 bases, the J end by 5 bases, with 17 bases between. DNA for the CDR3: TGCAGCGTCCGATCTCCGGGTAGGGACGAGCAGTACTTC. Translating gives CSVRSPGRDEQYF.

A few counts support this clonotype. The CDR3, as DNA: TGTGCCAGCAGCTTAGATCCGGGGGAGTACGAGCAGTACGTC. Encoded protein: CASSLDPGEYEQYV. The chain uses TRBV11-1 and TRBJ2-7, with TRBD2 as a possible D gene (6 bases). CDR3 length: 14 amino acids. The V end lost 1 base, the J end lost 4 bases, and 11 bases lay between the germline ends. CDR1 and CDR2 from the germline V gene are SGHAT and FQDESV (reference sequence).

The table lists this clonotype with a few counts. This chain uses TRBV9 with TRBJ1-1; 8 nucleotides align to TRBD1. This CDR3 has 16 amino acids. After removal of 3 bases from V and 3 bases from J, the junction contained 10 bases not matched to a gene. Per germline, CDR1 SGDLS and CDR2 YYNGEE. The CDR3, as DNA: TGTGCCAGCAGCGGTAACCAGGGGGCATGGGACACTGAAGCTTTCTTT. Protein: CASSGNQGAWDTEAFF.

The rearrangement links TRBV2 to TRBJ2-7; TRBD2 is a possible D gene (5 bases). CDR1 and CDR2 from the germline V gene are SNHLY and FYNNEI. V dropped 4 bases and J dropped 6 bases, with 13 bases sitting between them. The CDR3 totals 13 residues. The CDR3 here is CASSGSLRGEQYV. In nucleotides, the CDR3 is TGTGCCAGCAGTGGGTCCCTCCGGGGCGAGCAGTACGTC.

This clonotype was observed a few times. J is TRBJ1-2 and V is TRBV20-1; TRBD1 might be the D (5 bases). This CDR3 comprises 14 residues. Trimming shortened V by 5 bases and J by 3 bases, and 16 bases separated the two germline ends. Germline CDR1 is DFQATT and CDR2 is SNEGSKA (reference sequence). CDR3 nucleotide sequence: TGCAGTGCTGACCGAAGGGGCGCTGACTATGGCTACACCTTC. This sequence encodes CSADRRGADYGYTF.

V usage is TRBV5-1 and J usage is TRBJ1-4; D is uncertain. V shed 7 bases and J shed 8 bases, with 15 bases lying between them. The CDR3 has 13 residues. Germline lookup yields CDR1 SGHRS and CDR2 YFSETQ. The CDR3 here is CASASSVDEKLFF. CDR3 DNA sequence: TGCGCCAGCGCGAGTTCCGTAGACGAAAAACTGTTTTTT.

This chain joins TRBV19 and TRBJ2-6, with 8 bases that match TRBD1. Unmatched junction bases numbered 2, after V lost 1 base and J lost 0 bases. The CDR3 spans 17 residues. Germline V gene lookup returns CDR1 LNHDA and CDR2 SQIVND (reference sequence). CDR3 coding DNA: TGTGCCAGTAGTATAGGCGACAGGGGCTCTGGGGCCAACGTCCTGACTTTC. Its translation is CASSIGDRGSGANVLTF.

The chain has TRBV6-1 and TRBJ2-7; no reliable D call. CDR1 is MNHNS and CDR2 is SASEGT in the germline V gene. V lost 5 bases and J 7 bases, leaving 15 bases between the germline ends. This CDR3 region has 13 residues. CDR3 bases: TGTGCCAGCAGTCACTTGTTCTTGGAAGAGCAGTACGTC. Translated: CASSHLFLEEQYV.

J is TRBJ1-3 and V is TRBV7-2, with 10 nucleotides matching TRBD1. This CDR3 comprises 15 residues. Germline trimming cut 6 bases from V and 6 bases from J; bases unmatched to any gene: 8. Germline-derived CDR1 and CDR2 are SGHTA and FQGNSA. The CDR3 loop reads CASSPDRGPENTIYF. The CDR3 DNA sequence: TGTGCCAGCAGTCCAGACAGGGGGCCCGAAAACACCATATATTTT.

This clonotype was counted between two and nine times. J is TRBJ2-5 and V is TRBV20-1; 14 nucleotides agree with TRBD2. The junction had 12 bases not matched to a gene; V was cut back by 5 bases and J by 1 base. This CDR3 comprises 18 residues. Germline CDR1 and CDR2: DFQATT and SNEGSKA (reference sequence). The CDR3 nucleotides read TGCAGTGCTTGGAGGACTAGCGGGGGGCCGAGGGCCCAAGAGACCCAGTACTTC. Amino acid sequence: CSAWRTSGGPRAQETQYF.

The table lists this clonotype with a count of one. The rearrangement links TRBV24-1 to TRBJ2-7; 7 bases agree with TRBD1. This CDR3 has 15 residues. Trimming removed 8 bases from V and 3 bases from J; junction bases left unmatched: 12. Germline V gene data show CDR1 as KGHDR and CDR2 as SFDVKD. CDR3 loop: CATIGPGQHYYEQYF. Here the CDR3 DNA reads TGTGCCACCATCGGCCCGGGACAGCACTACTACGAGCAGTACTTC.

The V call is TRBV7-2, the J call TRBJ1-4; TRBD1 is a possible D gene (5 bases). V was trimmed by 5 bases and J by 4 bases, leaving 17 bases between them. The CDR3 is 16 amino acids. The germline gives CDR1 SGHTA, CDR2 FQGNSA. Here the CDR3 reads CASSPWPLGGNEKLFF. CDR3 nucleotide sequence: TGTGCCAGCAGCCCCTGGCCTTTGGGGGGTAATGAAAAACTGTTTTTT. Based on the CDR3 plus reference TRBV7-2 and TRBJ1-4, the full variable domain is GAGVSQSPSNKVTEKGKDVELRCDPISGHTALYWYRQSLGQGLEFLIYFQGNSAPDKSGLPSDRFSAERTGGSVSTLTIQRTQQEDSAVYLCASSPWPLGGNEKLFFGSGTQLSVL.

The J gene is TRBJ1-5, the V gene TRBV15, with no clear D. The CDR3 covers 15 residues. Trimming took off 0 bases at V and 9 bases at J, with 15 bases between the two ends. Germline CDR1 LNHNV, CDR2 YYDKDF (reference sequence). DNA of the CDR3: TGTGCCACCAGCAGAGATGGTGGGATAAGAAGGCCCCAGCATTTT. Residues: CATSRDGGIRRPQHF.

This clonotype has just a few counts. V gene TRBV18 combines with J gene TRBJ1-3; D gene uncertain. This CDR3 is 14 amino acids long. Germline V lookup: CDR1 KGHSH, CDR2 LQKENI. Trimming took off 0 bases at V and 9 bases at J, with 12 bases between the two ends. DNA for the CDR3: TGTGCCAGCTCACCACCCCTCCGGGATGGCACCATATATTTT. Its protein product is CASSPPLRDGTIYF.

This clonotype was seen just once. V is TRBV6-5 and J is TRBJ2-5; 7 nucleotides agree with TRBD1. Germline loops: CDR1 MNHEY, CDR2 SVGAGI. The CDR3 runs to 13 residues. With V trimmed by 8 bases and J by 1 base, 4 bases remained unmatched. The CDR3 bases are TGTGCCAGCCACAGGGGCCCCCAAGAGACCCAGTACTTC. Its protein is CASHRGPQETQYF.

In its sample, this clonotype was seen a few times. The V and J genes are TRBV10-3 and TRBJ2-5; 7 bases are a match to TRBD1. Germline V gene data show CDR1 as ENHRY and CDR2 as SYGVKD. With 4 bases clipped from V and 5 bases from J, the junction kept 7 bases outside the gene matches. The CDR3 contains 14 residues. CDR3 loop: CAISGQGVSETQYF. The CDR3 nucleotides read TGTGCCATCAGTGGACAGGGTGTTTCCGAGACCCAGTACTTC.

Remarks on this clonotype: One end of the junction fails to match germline, which may point to a read error. The chain is built from TRBV7-3 and TRBJ2-1; D is undetermined. Germline CDR1 SGHTA, CDR2 FQGTGA. This CDR3 spans 14 amino acids. The CDR3 reads CASSLGNSNNEQFF. The CDR3, as DNA: TGTGCCAGCAGCTTAGGGAACTCCAACAATGAGCAGTTCTTC.

The J gene is TRBJ2-2, the V gene TRBV18, with D maybe TRBD1 (5 bases). This CDR3 spans 11 amino acids. CDR1 KGHSH and CDR2 LQKENI come from the germline V gene. V was pared by 6 bases and J by 10 bases, with 9 bases between. CDR3 residues: CASSLQEELFF. CDR3 nucleotides: TGTGCCAGCTCGCTACAGGAGGAGCTGTTTTTT. The whole variable domain, remainder taken from reference TRBV18 and TRBJ2-2, is NAGVMQNPRHLVRRRGQEARLRCSPMKGHSHVYWYRQLPEEGLKFMVYLQKENIIDESGMPKERFSAEFPKEGPSILRIQQVVRGDSAAYFCASSLQEELFFGEGSRLTVL.

This clonotype was found a few times. The chain recombines TRBV7-6 with TRBJ2-3; a possible D gene is TRBD2 (7 bases). Germline V gene lookup returns CDR1 SGHVS and CDR2 FNYEAQ. The CDR3 runs to 16 residues. V was trimmed by 2 bases and J by 2 bases, leaving 14 bases between them. The CDR3 sequence: CASSLRGGPDTDTQYF. For the CDR3, the DNA is TGTGCCAGCAGCTTAAGGGGGGGCCCCGACACAGATACGCAGTATTTT. The complete variable domain, with remaining parts taken from reference TRBV7-6 and TRBJ2-3, reads GAGVSQSPRYKVTKRGQDVALRCDPISGHVSLYWYRQALGQGPEFLTYFNYEAQQDKSGLPNDRFSAERPEGSISTLTIQRTEQRDSAMYRCASSLRGGPDTDTQYFGPGTRLTVL.

The J gene is TRBJ1-2, the V gene TRBV20-1, with TRBD1 as a possible D gene (5 bases). Between the trimmed V and J ends, which lost 5 bases and 6 bases, there was a span of 13 bases. In germline, CDR1 is DFQATT, CDR2 SNEGSKA (reference sequence). CDR3 length: 12 amino acids. CDR3 sequence reads: CSAGGHTNGYTF. CDR3 DNA: TGCAGTGCTGGCGGACATACAAATGGCTACACCTTC.